Sequencing of this T cell receptor beta chain was carried out in a study of OX40 agonist ivuxolimab in advanced cancers. On the study more broadly: Aged about 23 to 80 with a mean of about 60 years, they were almost 85% male.

About this clone: Its antigen is still unknown.

Clones were sequenced by immunoSEQ multiplex PCR, and TCRdb holds only the in-frame ones, with some missing. The sample carries 65,000 to 95,000 clones, 70% to 85% recorded once. Findings and caveats of the study: CD4+ and CD8+ blood T cells expanded clonally by week 6 at 0.1 to 3.0 mg/kg.

With 0 bases removed from V and 5 bases from J, the gap between germline ends came to 11 bases. The length of the CDR3 is 14 residues. Germline V gene sequence: CDR1 SGHDT, CDR2 YYEEEE. Patients with autoimmune history or systemic immunosuppression were excluded. Peripheral blood came from all dose cohorts at three timepoints. The chain employs TRBV5-6 and TRBJ2-5; D ambiguous. The origin of this receptor is an adult with an advanced solid tumor such as melanoma, head and neck, liver or kidney cancer. Specimen: CD4+ or CD8+ T cells sorted from blood, collected in a trial of the OX40 agonist ivuxolimab. The CDR3 DNA reads TGTGCCAGCAGCTTGGCAACTGAGTGGGAGACCCAGTACTTC. Translation: CASSLATEWETQYF.